Following are 9 T cell receptor beta chains from one sample sequenced in a study of T cell repertoires in cytomegalovirus infection. For these receptors, no antigen is known. MiXCR, run by TCRdb on the reads, gives a single entry per CDR3 protein. This table has some 800,000 distinct CDR3 sequences, over 25% appearing once. Sequences were derived from cultured CD8+ T cells from PBMCs, sampled from culture after CMV antigen stimulation. These receptor sequences come from a human donor in good health (CMV status not recorded). Some clones in this sample may be carry-over from other donors' samples.

V usage is TRBV27 and J usage is TRBJ2-1; the D gene could be TRBD1 or TRBD2 (5 bases each). With 5 bases removed from V and 9 bases from J, the gap between germline ends came to 17 bases. Germline V lookup: CDR1 MNHEY, CDR2 SMNVEV (reference sequence). CDR3 size: 14 residues. Written as DNA, the CDR3 is TGTGCCAGCAGTACATTCGGGACCACCTCTGAGCAGTTCTTC. It specifies CASSTFGTTSEQFF.

This clonotype was observed a handful of times. Here the CDR3 DNA reads TGTGCCAGCAGCCCCCGGGAAACCTACAATGAGCAGTTCTTC. As protein: CASSPRETYNEQFF. The genes are TRBV6-2 or TRBV6-3 and TRBJ2-1, with D tentatively TRBD2 (5 bases). V lost 6 bases to trimming and J lost 2 bases, with 11 bases between them. This CDR3 has 14 residues. The germline gives CDR1 MNHEY, CDR2 SVGEGT.

The chain joins TRBV9 to TRBJ1-2; 8 bases agree with TRBD1. Trimming took 0 bases from V and 6 from J; bases not matched to a gene: 4. Looked up from germline, CDR1 is SGDLS and CDR2 is YYNGEE. CDR3 size: 14 residues. The CDR3 region is CASSVGDRRHGYTF. CDR3 nucleotide sequence: TGTGCCAGCAGCGTAGGGGACAGGAGACATGGCTACACCTTC.

This clonotype came up a few times. The chain links TRBV14 to TRBJ2-5, with D perhaps TRBD1 or TRBD2 (6 bases each). Germline-derived CDR1 and CDR2 are SGHDN and FVKESK. The CDR3 loop spans 15 amino acids. Trimming stripped 1 base from V and 7 bases from J, with 16 bases between. CDR3 in amino acids: CASSQGRGPSRTQYF. In DNA form, the CDR3 reads TGTGCCAGCAGCCAAGGACGGGGGCCTTCGCGGACCCAGTACTTC.

The chain is built from TRBV15 and TRBJ1-1; maybe TRBD1 (6 bases). CDR1 is LNHNV and CDR2 is YYDKDF in the germline V gene (reference sequence). V lost 3 bases and J 2 bases, leaving 16 bases between the germline ends. There are 16 residues in the CDR3. The CDR3 DNA reads TGTGCCACCAGCAGTAACAGGGCGGCGTATAACACTGAAGCTTTCTTT. This sequence encodes CATSSNRAAYNTEAFF.

The table lists this clonotype with many counts. The rearrangement links TRBV9 to TRBJ2-2, with D uncertain. The germline V and J ends were trimmed by 1 base and 6 bases, with 1 base remaining between them. CDR3 length: 11 residues. From germline, CDR1 is SGDLS and CDR2 YYNGEE. The CDR3 protein is CASSVPGELFF. In DNA, the CDR3 is TGTGCCAGCAGCGTACCCGGGGAGCTGTTTTTT. The whole variable domain, filled in from reference TRBV9 and TRBJ2-2, reads DSGVTQTPKHLITATGQRVTLRCSPRSGDLSVYWYQQSLDQGLQFLIQYYNGEERAKGNILERFSAQQFPDLHSELNLSSLELGDSALYFCASSVPGELFFGEGSRLTVL.

This rearrangement joins TRBV4-1 to TRBJ1-2, with 10 bases that match TRBD1. The CDR3 is 15 amino acids. V shed 0 bases and J 2 bases; nucleotides not matched to a gene: 0. Germline V CDR1 and CDR2: MGHRA, YSYEKL. The CDR3 protein is CASSQEGQGNYGYTF. DNA of the CDR3: TGCGCCAGCAGCCAAGAGGGACAGGGGAACTATGGCTACACCTTC.

This clonotype was picked up many times. The CDR3 sequence: CASSHTGGSDTQYF. CDR3 sequence (DNA): TGTGCCAGCAGCCACACGGGGGGATCAGATACGCAGTATTTT. This sequence joins TRBV7-6 and TRBJ2-3, with 7 bases fitting TRBD2. Germline V gene data show CDR1 as SGHVS and CDR2 as FNYEAQ. This CDR3 has 14 residues. V trimming: 5 bases; J trimming: 4 bases; junction bases outside the gene matches: 6.

The chain links TRBV2 to TRBJ2-1; 8 positions agree with TRBD2. This CDR3 has 14 residues. Germline V gene data show CDR1 as SNHLY and CDR2 as FYNNEI. With V trimmed by 11 bases and J by 0 bases, 6 bases remained unmatched. For the CDR3, the DNA is TGTGCCTCGGGGGGGGCGAGCTCCTACAATGAGCAGTTCTTC. It is translated as CASGGASSYNEQFF.